Below, 21 T cell receptor beta chains from the same sample are listed, as sequenced in a study of T cell responses to AZD1222 COVID-19 vaccine. Profiling relied on immunoSEQ multiplex PCR, and the TCRdb table lists in-frame clones only, not all of them. The profile covers 100,000 to 150,000 clones, with under 90% appearing a single time and 5% to 7.5% taken by the ten largest. Sequences were derived from peripheral blood, sampled on day 0 of AZD1222 vaccination. These TCRs come from an adult in good health.

The chain has TRBV2 and TRBJ2-3; 8 nucleotides match TRBD2. The CDR3 runs to 17 residues. Per germline, CDR1 SNHLY and CDR2 FYNNEI. Trimming cost V 3 bases and J 6 bases; bases outside gene matches: 14. CDR3 sequence (DNA): TGTGCCAGCAGTGACCCGGCGGCTAGCGGGCTTGGGGATACGCAGTATTTT. It translates to CASSDPAASGLGDTQYF.

CDR3 in amino acids: CASGSRTQGFGANVLTF. The CDR3 DNA reads TGTGCCAGCGGGTCCAGGACCCAGGGTTTCGGGGCCAACGTCCTGACTTTC. J is TRBJ2-6 and V is TRBV7-2, with TRBD1 as a possible D gene (5 bases). The CDR3 consists of 17 residues. CDR1 and CDR2 (germline): SGHTA, FQGNSA. V lost 8 bases and J 4 bases, leaving 21 bases between the germline ends. The complete variable domain, with remaining parts taken from reference TRBV7-2 and TRBJ2-6, reads GAGVSQSPSNKVTEKGKDVELRCDPISGHTALYWYRQSLGQGLEFLIYFQGNSAPDKSGLPSDRFSAERTGGSVSTLTIQRTQQEDSAVYLCASGSRTQGFGANVLTFGAGSRLTVL.

The chain joins TRBV5-5 to TRBJ1-1; TRBD1 is a possible D gene (6 bases). CDR1 is SGHKS and CDR2 is YYEKEE in the germline V gene (reference sequence). The CDR3 spans 15 residues. The V end was cut by 2 bases, the J end by 5 bases, with 16 bases between. In nucleotides, the CDR3 is TGTGCCAGCAGCTTTGTACAGGGAGTAAGGACTGAAGCTTTCTTT. It yields the protein CASSFVQGVRTEAFF.

The chain couples TRBV19 to TRBJ2-7; D call uncertain. Germline CDR1 and CDR2: LNHDA and SQIVND (reference sequence). This CDR3 spans 13 amino acids. V was clipped by 3 bases and J by 3 bases, with 9 bases between them. The CDR3 nucleotides are TGTGCCAGTAGTATTCGGCAGTTCTACGAGCAGTACTTC. This gives the protein CASSIRQFYEQYF.

J is TRBJ2-6 and V is TRBV5-4, with no clear D. CDR1 and CDR2 from the germline V gene are SGHNT and YYREEE (reference sequence). This CDR3 spans 15 amino acids. The V gene lost 2 bases and the J gene lost 0 bases, with 6 bases spanning the gap. As DNA, the CDR3 is TGTGCCAGCAGCTTAGGGAACTCTGGGGCCAACGTCCTGACTTTC. This sequence encodes CASSLGNSGANVLTF.

This sequence joins TRBV4-1 and TRBJ2-7, with D maybe TRBD1 (6 bases). Deletions cut 5 bases from V and 0 bases from J, with 14 bases between. CDR3 length: 15 amino acids. CDR1 and CDR2 (germline): MGHRA, YSYEKL. The CDR3 sequence: CASSSRGVNSYEQYF. The CDR3 DNA follows: TGCGCCAGCAGCAGCAGGGGCGTCAACTCCTACGAGCAGTACTTC.

The chain recombines TRBV6-1 with TRBJ1-1; tentatively, D is TRBD1 (5 bases). Deletions cut 2 bases from V and 0 bases from J, with 19 bases between. Germline lookup yields CDR1 MNHNS and CDR2 SASEGT. The CDR3 is 18 residues long. CDR3 residues: CASSENRQGWPMNTEAFF. The CDR3 coding sequence is TGTGCCAGCAGTGAAAATCGGCAGGGTTGGCCTATGAACACTGAAGCTTTCTTT.

Here the CDR3 DNA reads TGTGCCAGTGAGGGGGCAGGGAGGGACACCGGGGAGCTGTTTTTT. It codes for CASEGAGRDTGELFF. This sequence joins TRBV25-1 and TRBJ2-2, with D possibly called TRBD1 or TRBD2 (7 bases each). Germline lookup yields CDR1 MGHDK and CDR2 SYGVNS. V gave up 9 bases and J gave up 3 bases, with 17 bases separating them. The CDR3 spans 15 residues.

V and J are TRBV18 and TRBJ2-6; D gene ambiguous. This CDR3 is 16 amino acids long. CDR1 is KGHSH and CDR2 is LQKENI in the germline V gene. Between the trimmed V and J ends, which lost 0 bases and 0 bases, there was a span of 6 bases. CDR3 sequence: CASSPPPVSGANVLTF. The CDR3, as DNA: TGTGCCAGCTCACCACCACCCGTCTCTGGGGCCAACGTCCTGACTTTC.

This clone turned up a few times. V usage is TRBV7-9 and J usage is TRBJ2-2, with a tentative D call TRBD2 (7 bases). V lost 3 bases and J lost 5, with 13 bases in between. CDR1 is SEHNR, CDR2 FQNEAQ, per germline (reference sequence). CDR3 size: 15 residues. The CDR3 DNA reads TGTGCCAGCAGCTTTGCGGGGGCGAGGACCGGGGAGCTGTTTTTT. It encodes CASSFAGARTGELFF.

The chain uses TRBV6-2 or TRBV6-3 and TRBJ2-7; tentative D call: TRBD2 (6 bases). The CDR3 covers 16 residues. V was trimmed by 0 bases and J by 3 bases, leaving 15 bases between them. Germline CDR1 is MNHEY and CDR2 is SVGEGT. The CDR3 sequence: CASSYSFGAGSYEQYF. DNA of the CDR3: TGTGCCAGCAGTTACTCCTTTGGGGCGGGGAGCTACGAGCAGTACTTC.

The count of this clone is one. The chain joins TRBV7-2 to TRBJ1-3; D may be TRBD1 (6 bases). The CDR3 spans 15 residues. CDR1 and CDR2 (germline): SGHTA, FQGNSA. V lost 6 bases, J lost 0 bases, and 12 bases lay in between. The CDR3 here is CASRATGISGNTIYF. CDR3 in DNA: TGTGCCAGCAGGGCAACAGGGATCTCTGGAAACACCATATATTTT.

The chain has TRBV5-1 and TRBJ1-1, with no clear D. Per germline, CDR1 SGHRS and CDR2 YFSETQ. There are 11 residues in the CDR3. V lost 7 bases, J lost 3 bases, and 7 bases lay in between. The CDR3 sequence is CASRGDTEAFF. CDR3 DNA: TGCGCCAGCCGCGGCGACACTGAAGCTTTCTTT.

This clone was recorded only once. This sequence joins TRBV29-1 and TRBJ1-1; D not resolved. Germline V lookup: CDR1 SQVTM, CDR2 ANQGSEA. This CDR3 spans 13 amino acids. V was clipped by 6 bases and J by 0 bases, with 11 bases between them. The CDR3 sequence is CSVHTYLNTEAFF. Here the CDR3 DNA reads TGCAGCGTGCACACCTACCTGAACACTGAAGCTTTCTTT.

This chain uses TRBV19 with TRBJ1-5; possible D gene TRBD1, 5 bases. Germline CDR1 LNHDA, CDR2 SQIVND (reference sequence). V lost 8 bases and J lost 7, with 24 bases in between. This CDR3 has 16 amino acids. DNA of the CDR3: TGTGCCAGTTCTTTTTTAGCAGGGACCCGAAAACAGCCCCAGCATTTT. Translated, it gives CASSFLAGTRKQPQHF.

This chain joins TRBV4-1 and TRBJ1-1; D gene unclear. There are 14 residues in the CDR3. Germline CDR1 and CDR2: MGHRA and YSYEKL. V lost 3 bases and J lost 1, with 9 bases in between. CDR3 nucleotides: TGCGCCAGCAGCCACGGACCAGGGAACACTGAAGCTTTCTTT. Translated, it gives CASSHGPGNTEAFF.

The chain employs TRBV20-1 and TRBJ2-7; the D is unclear. The CDR3 has 11 amino acids. The germline V gene encodes CDR1 DFQATT and CDR2 SNEGSKA (reference sequence). V was shortened by 6 bases and J by 5 bases, with 11 bases between the two germline ends. CDR3 protein: CSAFRRDEQYF. CDR3 coding DNA: TGCAGTGCCTTCAGGAGAGACGAGCAGTACTTC.

Notes on this clone: A read error is possible here, since a much larger clone lies one base away. As DNA, the CDR3 is TGTGCCAGCAGCGGGAACACTGAAGCTTTCTTT. It codes for CASSGNTEAFF. The chain recombines TRBV5-4 with TRBJ1-1; D is uncertain. This CDR3 region has 11 residues. Trimming took off 4 bases at V and 1 base at J, with 2 bases between the two ends. CDR1 and CDR2 (germline): SGHNT, YYREEE (reference sequence).

The rearrangement joins TRBV4-2 to TRBJ2-7; D remains ambiguous. Trimming stripped 4 bases from V and 4 bases from J, with 8 bases between. This CDR3 spans 12 amino acids. Germline V gene sequence: CDR1 LGHNA, CDR2 YNFKEQ. DNA for the CDR3: TGTGCCAGCAGCCCCGAAGGGTACGAGCAGTACTTC. Its protein is CASSPEGYEQYF.

J is TRBJ2-3 and V is TRBV9, with no clear D. This CDR3 is 13 amino acids long. The germline V gene has CDR1 SGDLS and CDR2 YYNGEE. V was pared by 4 bases and J by 3 bases, with 9 bases between. In nucleotides, the CDR3 is TGTGCCAGCAGCCGGACGGAGACAGATACGCAGTATTTT. This encodes CASSRTETDTQYF.

V gene TRBV6-6 combines with J gene TRBJ1-4, with unresolved D. The germline CDR1 and CDR2 sequences are MNHNY and SVGAGI (reference sequence). Trimming took off 5 bases at V and 0 bases at J, with 16 bases between the two ends. The CDR3 has 17 amino acids. The CDR3 region is CASSHPGRVTTNEKLFF. CDR3 DNA sequence: TGTGCCAGCAGTCACCCGGGGAGGGTGACAACTAATGAAAAACTGTTTTTT.